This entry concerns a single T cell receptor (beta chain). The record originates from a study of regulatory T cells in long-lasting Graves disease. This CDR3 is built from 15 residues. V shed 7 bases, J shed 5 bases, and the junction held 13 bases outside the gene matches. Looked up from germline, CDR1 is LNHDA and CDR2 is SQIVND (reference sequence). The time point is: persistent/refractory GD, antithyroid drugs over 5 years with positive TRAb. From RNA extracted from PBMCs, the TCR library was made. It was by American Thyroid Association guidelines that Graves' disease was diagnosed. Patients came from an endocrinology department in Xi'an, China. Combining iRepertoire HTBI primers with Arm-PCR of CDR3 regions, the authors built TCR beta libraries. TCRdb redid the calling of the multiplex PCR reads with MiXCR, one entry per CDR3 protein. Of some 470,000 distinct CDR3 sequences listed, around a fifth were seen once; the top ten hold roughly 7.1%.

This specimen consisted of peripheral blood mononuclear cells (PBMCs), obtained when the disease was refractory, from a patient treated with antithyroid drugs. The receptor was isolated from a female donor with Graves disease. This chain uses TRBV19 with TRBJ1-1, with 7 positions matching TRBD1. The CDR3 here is CASIPTQGFETEAFF. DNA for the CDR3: TGTGCCAGTATCCCGACACAGGGGTTCGAGACTGAAGCTTTCTTT.